The 23 T cell receptor beta chains presented below share a single source sample, sequenced in a study of OX40 agonist ivuxolimab in advanced cancers. Generated by immunoSEQ multiplex PCR, the TCRdb table keeps only in-frame clones and is missing some. Seen here are 30,000 to 45,000 clones, around 87% observed once, and the top ten hold 2.4%. The specimen comprised CD4+ or CD8+ T cells sorted from blood, sampled in a trial of the OX40 agonist ivuxolimab. These receptors were taken from an adult with an advanced solid tumor such as melanoma, head and neck, liver or kidney cancer.

This chain connects TRBV7-2 to TRBJ2-5, with a tentative D call TRBD2 (5 bases). With 3 bases removed from V and 8 bases from J, the gap between germline ends came to 16 bases. The germline gives CDR1 SGHTA, CDR2 FQGNSA. CDR3 length equals 14 residues. The CDR3: CASSFGDGIFTQYF. The DNA for the CDR3 is TGTGCCAGCAGCTTCGGGGATGGGATTTTTACCCAGTACTTC.

This chain connects TRBV6-6 to TRBJ2-7; D tentatively reads TRBD1 or TRBD2 (5 bases each). The germline V gene has CDR1 MNHNY and CDR2 SVGAGI (reference sequence). The germline V and J ends were trimmed by 2 bases and 6 bases, with 14 bases remaining between them. The CDR3 is 14 residues long. The CDR3 DNA sequence: TGTGCCAGCAGTTACGGGGGACGGAAAGGCGAGCAGTACTTC. Amino acid sequence: CASSYGGRKGEQYF.

This chain links TRBV6-4 with TRBJ2-1, with unresolved D. Germline V gene lookup returns CDR1 MRHNA and CDR2 SNTAGT. The CDR3 is 14 amino acids. V lost 2 bases and J 0 bases, leaving 5 bases between the germline ends. This chain's CDR3 is CASSDGFSYNEQFF. The CDR3 nucleotides are TGTGCCAGCAGTGACGGCTTCTCCTACAATGAGCAGTTCTTC.

Written as DNA, the CDR3 is TGTGCCAGCAGCGTAGAATGGTGGGCTGAAGAGACCCAGTACTTC. Its protein product is CASSVEWWAEETQYF. The rearrangement joins TRBV9 to TRBJ2-5, with D unresolved. The CDR3 totals 15 residues. From germline, CDR1 is SGDLS and CDR2 YYNGEE. The V end lost 0 bases, the J end lost 3 bases, and 12 bases lay between the germline ends. The variable domain in full, with the rest retrieved from reference TRBV9 and TRBJ2-5, is DSGVTQTPKHLITATGQRVTLRCSPRSGDLSVYWYQQSLDQGLQFLIQYYNGEERAKGNILERFSAQQFPDLHSELNLSSLELGDSALYFCASSVEWWAEETQYFGPGTRLLVL.

This clone showed up just once. This chain uses TRBV19 with TRBJ2-7; TRBD1 matches at 7 bases. V shed 9 bases and J 5 bases; nucleotides not matched to a gene: 10. This CDR3 is 13 amino acids long. CDR1 is LNHDA and CDR2 is SQIVND in the germline V gene (reference sequence). CDR3 amino acids: CASSQGRYDEQYF. Here the CDR3 DNA reads TGTGCCAGCTCACAGGGGAGATACGACGAGCAGTACTTC.

The count of this clone is one. The chain links TRBV19 to TRBJ1-2; a weak D match, TRBD1 (5 bases). The CDR3 is 14 amino acids. Germline V gene sequence: CDR1 LNHDA, CDR2 SQIVND (reference sequence). The V and J ends lost 8 bases and 4 bases respectively, with 17 bases between them. The CDR3 region is CASGGAELAYGYTF. The DNA of the CDR3 is TGTGCCAGTGGCGGGGCAGAACTAGCCTATGGCTACACCTTC.

This clone was counted once. V and J are TRBV14 and TRBJ1-3, with D perhaps TRBD1 (6 bases). V was pared by 1 base and J by 3 bases, with 16 bases between. CDR1 SGHDN and CDR2 FVKESK come from the germline V gene. This CDR3 is 17 amino acids long. The CDR3 sequence: CASSQGSDRPFGNTIYF. CDR3 DNA sequence: TGTGCCAGCAGCCAAGGATCTGACAGGCCCTTTGGAAACACCATATATTTT.

This clone was seen just once. The chain links TRBV30 to TRBJ1-4; tentative D call: TRBD1 (5 bases). The V gene lost 5 bases and the J gene lost 3 bases, with 19 bases spanning the gap. Germline CDR1 GTSNPN, CDR2 SVGIG (reference sequence). The CDR3 has 16 residues. CDR3 sequence: CAWRGGGSPSNEKLFF. CDR3 coding DNA: TGTGCCTGGCGGGGGGGAGGATCCCCCTCTAATGAAAAACTGTTTTTT. Complete variable domain (other parts from reference TRBV30 and TRBJ1-4): SQTIHQWPATLVQPVGSPLSLECTVEGTSNPNLYWYRQAAGRGLQLLFYSVGIGQISSEVPQNLSASRPQDRQFILSSKKLLLSDSGFYLCAWRGGGSPSNEKLFFGSGTQLSVL.

CDR3 loop: CAWSPEAWSNQPQHF. The CDR3 DNA sequence: TGTGCCTGGAGCCCTGAGGCATGGAGCAATCAGCCCCAGCATTTT. This chain links TRBV30 with TRBJ1-5, with D unresolved. Germline V CDR1 and CDR2: GTSNPN, SVGIG (reference sequence). There are 15 residues in the CDR3. Trimming took off 3 bases at V and 1 base at J, with 13 bases between the two ends.

This chain connects TRBV2 to TRBJ2-2; D ambiguous. V was trimmed by 8 bases and J by 1 base, leaving 5 bases between them. This CDR3 is 12 amino acids long. Germline CDR1 and CDR2: SNHLY and FYNNEI. The CDR3 protein is CASYGNTGELFF. CDR3 nucleotides: TGTGCCAGCTATGGGAACACCGGGGAGCTGTTTTTT.

The rearrangement uses TRBV2 and TRBJ2-3; D remains unclear. V gave up 3 bases and J gave up 5 bases, with 9 bases separating them. The CDR3 length is 13 residues. Germline V CDR1 and CDR2: SNHLY, FYNNEI. CDR3 bases: TGTGCCAGCAGTGATACGGTATTAGATACGCAGTATTTT. This sequence encodes CASSDTVLDTQYF.

The chain couples TRBV15 to TRBJ2-3; TRBD1 matches at 9 bases. CDR1 and CDR2 from the germline V gene are LNHNV and YYDKDF (reference sequence). V lost 1 base and J lost 8; bases outside the gene matches: 7. This CDR3 contains 15 residues. CDR3 coding DNA: TGTGCCACCAGCAGAGGCGGGGACAGGGATGTTACGCAGTATTTT. Translated, it gives CATSRGGDRDVTQYF.

V is TRBV2 and J is TRBJ2-5; TRBD1 agrees at 7 bases. The CDR3 sequence is 13 residues long. Germline CDR1 and CDR2: SNHLY and FYNNEI. V was clipped by 5 bases and J by 5 bases; unmatched bases: 5. CDR3 DNA: TGTGCCAGCAGTTTACAGGGGCGGGAGACCCAGTACTTC. It yields the protein CASSLQGRETQYF.

This chain connects TRBV9 to TRBJ1-2; weak D call: TRBD1 (5 bases). The V end was cut by 0 bases, the J end by 3 bases, with 9 bases between. This CDR3 is built from 14 residues. Germline V gene sequence: CDR1 SGDLS, CDR2 YYNGEE. The CDR3 DNA reads as TGTGCCAGCAGCGTAGCGGTCAGGGACTATGGCTACACCTTC. Protein sequence: CASSVAVRDYGYTF.

The V and J genes are TRBV19 and TRBJ2-7; D is undetermined. In germline, CDR1 is LNHDA, CDR2 SQIVND (reference sequence). This CDR3 has 13 amino acids. Trimming removed 5 bases from V and 2 bases from J, with 10 bases in between. The CDR3: CASSPPGPYEQYF. The DNA of the CDR3 is TGTGCCAGTAGTCCTCCGGGCCCCTACGAGCAGTACTTC.

V gene TRBV11-2 combines with J gene TRBJ2-7; D might be TRBD2 (5 bases). The V end lost 1 base, the J end lost 2 bases, and 9 bases lay between the germline ends. This CDR3 spans 14 amino acids. The V gene's germline CDR1 is SGHAT and CDR2 FQNNGV. The CDR3 DNA reads as TGTGCCAGCAGCTTAGCTCGGGGAACCTACGAGCAGTACTTC. Translation: CASSLARGTYEQYF.

The chain carries TRBV9 and TRBJ2-2, with 11 bases identical to TRBD1. The CDR3 sequence is 14 residues long. Germline loops: CDR1 SGDLS, CDR2 YYNGEE. Unmatched junction bases numbered 5, after V lost 7 bases and J lost 6 bases. This chain's CDR3 is CASSPGQGAGELFF. The DNA of the CDR3 is TGTGCCAGCTCTCCGGGACAGGGGGCCGGGGAGCTGTTTTTT.

The chain recombines TRBV30 with TRBJ2-4, with D possibly being TRBD2 (5 bases). Germline V lookup: CDR1 GTSNPN, CDR2 SVGIG (reference sequence). This CDR3 is built from 14 residues. V lost 0 bases to trimming and J lost 8 bases, with 14 bases between them. The CDR3 DNA is TGTGCCTGGAGTGTACGGCTAGCTTATGACATTCAGTACTTC. Amino acids: CAWSVRLAYDIQYF. Using reference TRBV30 and TRBJ2-4 for the parts outside the CDR3, the full variable domain is SQTIHQWPATLVQPVGSPLSLECTVEGTSNPNLYWYRQAAGRGLQLLFYSVGIGQISSEVPQNLSASRPQDRQFILSSKKLLLSDSGFYLCAWSVRLAYDIQYFGAGTRLSVL.

This clone has just one count. The chain combines TRBV6-6 with TRBJ1-4, with unresolved D. Looked up from germline, CDR1 is MNHNY and CDR2 is SVGAGI (reference sequence). The V gene lost 4 bases and the J gene lost 10 bases, with 13 bases spanning the gap. The CDR3 covers 13 residues. CDR3 coding DNA: TGTGCCAGCAGTTTGCCGGGCGGTAGAAAACTGTTTTTT. Translated: CASSLPGGRKLFF.

The rearrangement joins TRBV30 to TRBJ1-6; D unclear. Per the germline V gene, CDR1 is GTSNPN and CDR2 is SVGIG (reference sequence). The CDR3 loop spans 14 amino acids. V gave up 0 bases and J gave up 9 bases, with 12 bases separating them. The CDR3 reads CAWSVTSEVSPLHF. The CDR3 nucleotides are TGTGCCTGGAGTGTAACCTCCGAGGTTTCACCCCTCCACTTT.

This rearrangement joins TRBV5-1 to TRBJ2-3; weak D call: TRBD2 (7 bases). Germline CDR1 reads SGHRS; CDR2 reads YFSETQ. V was clipped by 4 bases and J by 5 bases, with 17 bases between them. The CDR3 length is 15 residues. This CDR3 is CASSGNRGAEDTQYF. The CDR3 DNA sequence: TGCGCCAGCAGCGGAAACCGGGGGGCTGAAGATACGCAGTATTTT.

The chain couples TRBV6-1 to TRBJ2-5, with 8 nucleotides matching TRBD1. The end of the DNA aligns better with TRBJ2-7, so the J call may be wrong. Germline V CDR1 and CDR2: MNHNS, SASEGT. CDR3 length: 12 amino acids. CDR3 region: CASRTGVYEQYF. For the CDR3, the DNA is TGTGCCAGCAGGACAGGGGTGTACGAGCAGTACTTC.

The CDR3 coding sequence is TGCGCCAGCAGCGTAGGACAGGGTAGCCTCTATGGCTACACCTTC. This sequence encodes CASSVGQGSLYGYTF. V gene TRBV5-1 combines with J gene TRBJ1-2, with 8 bases aligning to TRBD1. This CDR3 has 15 amino acids. With 4 bases clipped from V and 4 bases from J, the junction kept 9 bases outside the gene matches. CDR1 SGHRS and CDR2 YFSETQ come from the germline V gene.